This T cell receptor (beta chain) was sequenced in a study of T cells in Graves' hyperthyroidism and ophthalmopathy. V was clipped by 0 bases and J by 0 bases; unmatched bases: 11. The germline gives CDR1 LGHNA, CDR2 YSLEER. The CDR3 extends over 20 amino acids. Whole-study findings and limits: In the analysis, a 13 V-J model separated ophthalmopathy from stable hyperthyroidism. It was a median approximately 6 months before onset that the model predicted ophthalmopathy.

Recently diagnosed hyperthyroidism of less than 2 months' duration affected patients aged 18 to 65. The study left out patients who had uncontrolled infection, other autoimmune disease, pregnancy or lactation. Details on this clonotype: What it binds is unknown.

Amplification yielded TCR beta CDR3 regions, with RNA transcripts as the source. The TCR CDR3 was amplified in a first-round RT-PCR using the HTBI primer set. TCRdb reprocessed the multiplex PCR reads via MiXCR and lists one record per CDR3 protein. This table has 540,000 or so distinct CDR3 sequences, 15% to 18% appearing once. This sequence originates from a woman in her 30s with Graves' hyperthyroidism. The chain combines TRBV4-3 with TRBJ2-3, with 11 bases identical to TRBD2. The sample taken for sequencing was blood. Here the CDR3 reads CASSQEVTSGSDTSTDTQYF. For the CDR3, the DNA is TGCGCCAGCAGCCAAGAAGTCACTAGCGGGAGCGACACTAGCACAGATACGCAGTATTTT.